This T cell receptor (beta chain) originates from a study of shared clonotypes between healthy human individuals. The CDR3 runs 16 residues. V gave up 0 bases and J gave up 0 bases, with 12 bases separating them. Germline lookup yields CDR1 GTSNPN and CDR2 SVGIG (reference sequence). Profiling relied on immunoSEQ multiplex PCR, and the TCRdb table lists in-frame clones only, not all of them. The sample holds some 1,100,000 clones, about 84% seen once. The material sequenced was memory CD4+ T cells from PBMCs. As to subset: CD45RA-negative fraction. The TCR sequence derives from a man aged 18 to 35 in good health. Some clones in this sample may be carry-over from other donors' samples. The chain carries TRBV30 and TRBJ1-5, with D maybe TRBD1 (6 bases). For the CDR3, the DNA is TGTGCCTGGAGTGTAAGGCAGGGGCTTAGCAATCAGCCCCAGCATTTT. Its protein is CAWSVRQGLSNQPQHF.